This T cell receptor beta chain was recorded in a study of control samples from healthy donors and cancer patients. The method was immunoSEQ multiplex PCR; TCRdb's version includes in-frame clones alone and lacks a portion of them. Of approximately 110,000 clones listed, about four fifths are singletons. V was cut by 1 base and J by 9 bases, with 10 bases left in between. CDR3 size: 14 residues. Germline V gene lookup returns CDR1 SGHTA and CDR2 FQGNSA. The gene calls are TRBV7-2 and TRBJ1-6; a weak D match, TRBD1 (6 bases). The origin of this receptor is a woman between 50 and 59 years old in good health. The sample taken for sequencing was blood. CDR3: CASSLGQDSSPLHF. For the CDR3, the DNA is TGTGCCAGCAGCTTAGGACAGGACAGTTCACCCCTCCACTTT.